The next 21 T cell receptor beta chains were all read from a single sample in a study of tumor-infiltrating lymphocytes in primary liver carcinoma. Constant-region priming of 500 to 550 ng total RNA yielded TCR beta cDNA. Three-round nested multiplex PCR performed with slightly modified ARM-PCR produced the TCR beta libraries. TRBV1-TRBV30 forward primers paired with a C-beta reverse primer were used in the first two PCR rounds, which ran roughly 10 cycles each. One entry per CDR3 protein, called by TCRdb with MiXCR from the multiplex PCR reads. Found here are around 70,000 distinct CDR3 sequences, over 60% of them singletons; the top ten hold around 30%. Investigators took RNA and DNA out together from roughly 18-30 mg of unsorted bulk tissue. Material: liver tumor tissue from sampling region 4. Subset in this sample: tumor region T4, right-lateral pole. These receptors originate from a man aged 40-49 years with primary liver carcinoma and hepatitis B virus infection.

This clonotype appeared a single time. An end of the junction does not agree with germline; a read error may underlie this. The CDR3 sequence is CASSQGGSYEQCF. As DNA, the CDR3 is TGTGCCAGTAGCCAGGGCGGCTCCTACGAGCAGTGCTTC. The genes are TRBV13 and TRBJ2-7; D might be TRBD1 (5 bases). Germline CDR1 is PRHDT and CDR2 is FYEKMQ (reference sequence). The CDR3 contains 13 residues.

The genes are TRBV11-2 and TRBJ2-3, with 8 bases identical to TRBD2. CDR3 length equals 14 residues. Germline V gene data show CDR1 as SGHAT and CDR2 as FQNNGV. With 2 bases clipped from V and 5 bases from J, the junction kept 3 bases outside the gene matches. The CDR3 bases are TGTGCCAGCAGCTTACCGAGCGGGAGAGATACGCAGTATTTT. This encodes CASSLPSGRDTQYF.

A few counts support this clonotype. V gene TRBV30 combines with J gene TRBJ2-5, with 9 bases fitting TRBD1. V trimming: 1 base; J trimming: 5 bases; junction bases outside the gene matches: 5. The CDR3 has 14 amino acids. Germline CDR1 is GTSNPN and CDR2 is SVGIG (reference sequence). DNA for the CDR3: TGTGCCTGGAGTGGCGGGACAGGGTTGGAGACCCAGTACTTC. The encoded protein is CAWSGGTGLETQYF.

This clonotype was detected only a few times. This may be a read error, as it is one base from a much larger clone. This sequence joins TRBV14 and TRBJ2-3; D unresolved. This CDR3 comprises 13 residues. Per the germline V gene, CDR1 is SGHDN and CDR2 is FVKESK. Deletions cut 4 bases from V and 4 bases from J, with 9 bases between. Here the CDR3 reads CASSLKSSDTQYF. DNA of the CDR3: TGTGCCAGCAGCCTCAAGAGCTCAGATACGCAGTATTTT.

Remarks on this clonotype: A read error may account for a junction end that differs from germline. The rearrangement uses TRBV29-1 and TRBJ2-1; 11 nucleotides line up with TRBD1. This CDR3 comprises 14 residues. Germline CDR1 is SQVTM and CDR2 is ANQGSEA. The CDR3, as DNA: TGCGGCGTATTGCCGGGACAGGGGGTGGATGAGCAGTTCTTT. Translated: CGVLPGQGVDEQFF.

This clonotype occurred many times. This chain uses TRBV29-1 with TRBJ1-2, with 9 bases lining up with TRBD1. The germline V gene has CDR1 SQVTM and CDR2 ANQGSEA. Trimming cost V 6 bases and J 2 bases; bases outside gene matches: 7. This CDR3 is built from 14 residues. The CDR3: CSVRAGTGNYGYTF. The DNA for the CDR3 is TGCAGCGTGCGAGCCGGGACAGGGAACTATGGCTACACCTTC.

On this clonotype: Since a much larger clone is just one base distant, this may be a read error. This rearrangement joins TRBV10-2 to TRBJ1-5, with D possibly matching TRBD1 (5 bases). V was cut by 5 bases and J by 2 bases, with 16 bases left in between. Germline CDR1 and CDR2: WSHSY and SAAADI. The CDR3 has 16 residues. CDR3 nucleotide sequence: TGCGCCAGCAGTTCCACAGGCAACTGGGGCAATCAGCCCCAGCATTTT. Translation: CASSSTGNWGNQPQHF.

This chain connects TRBV6-6 to TRBJ2-7, with a tentative D call TRBD2 (5 bases). Trimming pared 0 bases from V and 3 bases from J, leaving 15 bases between. The germline gives CDR1 MNHNY, CDR2 SVGAGI (reference sequence). The CDR3 has 16 residues. The CDR3 bases are TGTGCCAGCAGTTACTCGAGCCTAGTGGGAGTCTACGAGCAGTACTTC. It encodes CASSYSSLVGVYEQYF.

On this clonotype itself: The junction shows a germline mismatch at one end, possibly a read error. The J gene is TRBJ2-7, the V gene TRBV6-2 or TRBV6-3; D not resolved. CDR3 size: 14 residues. From germline, CDR1 is MNHEY and CDR2 SVGEGT. The CDR3 is CASSARNTTYEQHF. CDR3 coding DNA: TGTGCCAGCAGCGCACGGAACACAACCTACGAGCAGCACTTC.

This clonotype was observed a few times. No conserved phenylalanine or tryptophan is present at the end of the CDR3, so a read error is the likely explanation. The rearrangement joins TRBV7-9 to TRBJ2-3, with D perhaps matching TRBD2 (7 bases). This CDR3 contains 14 residues. In germline, CDR1 is SEHNR, CDR2 FQNEAQ (reference sequence). Trimming took 4 bases from V and 3 from J, leaving 11 bases between them. The CDR3 reads CASSYGGPTDTQYS. CDR3 nucleotide sequence: TGTGCCAGCAGCTACGGGGGGCCGACAGATACGCAGTATTCT.

As for this clonotype: A read error may produce the germline difference seen at one junction end. The chain joins TRBV5-1 to TRBJ2-5; 7 bases match TRBD1. This CDR3 has 14 residues. Per germline, CDR1 SGHRS and CDR2 YFSETQ. The chain's CDR3 is CASSVGGLGETQYF. DNA of the CDR3: TGCGCCAGCAGCGTAGGGGGCTTGGGGGAGACGCAGTACTTC.

This clonotype is labeled medium-sized. This chain joins TRBV11-3 and TRBJ1-1; D is unclear. Germline-derived CDR1 and CDR2 are SGHNT and YENEEA. CDR3 length equals 13 residues. V lost 0 bases and J lost 3, with 5 bases in between. The chain's CDR3 is CASSLESYTEAFF. In DNA, the CDR3 is TGTGCCAGCAGCTTAGAATCTTACACTGAAGCTTTCTTT. Drawing the rest from reference TRBV11-3 and TRBJ1-1, the complete variable domain is EAGVVQSPRYKIIEKKQPVAFWCNPISGHNTLYWYLQNLGQGPELLIRYENEEAVDDSQLPKDRFSAERLKGVDSTLKIQPAELGDSAVYLCASSLESYTEAFFGQGTRLTVV.

There are many counts of this clonotype. The V and J genes are TRBV29-1 and TRBJ2-3; D call uncertain. CDR3 size: 12 residues. Germline V gene data show CDR1 as SQVTM and CDR2 as ANQGSEA. The germline V and J ends were trimmed by 2 bases and 7 bases, with 10 bases remaining between them. The CDR3 nucleotides read TGCAGCGTTGAAAAGGCGAGCCATACGCAGTATTTT. This translates into CSVEKASHTQYF.

This clonotype was found a few times. This may be a read error: a much more frequent sequence differs by one nucleotide. The J gene is TRBJ1-2, the V gene TRBV10-2, with a possible D match to TRBD1 (6 bases). Germline loops: CDR1 WSHSY, CDR2 SAAADI. The CDR3 is made up of 14 amino acids. The CDR3 sequence is CASTEGGLDYGHTF. CDR3 in DNA: TGCGCCAGCACCGAGGGGGGGCTCGACTATGGCCACACCTTC.

As for this clonotype: Relative to the germline gene, one junction end is altered; a read error may explain this. The V and J genes are TRBV11-2 and TRBJ2-5, with D perhaps matching TRBD2 (7 bases). The germline CDR1 and CDR2 sequences are SGHAT and FQNNGV. The CDR3 consists of 14 residues. The CDR3 region has the DNA TGTGACAGCAGCGAAGGGGGGGGAGGAGAGACCCAGTACTTT. This codes for CDSSEGGGGETQYF.

The sample holds many counts of this clonotype. The chain couples TRBV6-1 to TRBJ1-1, with D unclear. The V and J ends lost 3 bases and 3 bases respectively, with 2 bases between them. The germline V gene encodes CDR1 MNHNS and CDR2 SASEGT. The CDR3 is 11 amino acids. The CDR3 DNA reads TGTGCCAGCAGTGACTACACTGAAGCTTTCTTT. This encodes CASSDYTEAFF.

This clonotype appeared a few times. A junction boundary mismatches the germline segment, possibly from a read error. The rearrangement joins TRBV4-1 to TRBJ2-1, with no clear D. The CDR3 consists of 14 residues. Germline values: CDR1 MGHRA, CDR2 YSYEKL. The CDR3 coding sequence is TGCGCCAGCAGCCAAGGCAACTATAATAATGAGCAGTCCTTC. This encodes CASSQGNYNNEQSF.

Concerning this clonotype itself: The CDR3 end shows no conserved phenylalanine or tryptophan, and so a read error is likely. V and J are TRBV7-9 and TRBJ2-7; 7 nucleotides line up with TRBD2. V was clipped by 1 base and J by 2 bases; unmatched bases: 8. This CDR3 comprises 16 residues. CDR1 is SEHNR, CDR2 FQNEAQ, per germline (reference sequence). CDR3 sequence (DNA): TGTGCCAGCAGCTTAGTGCTAGCGGCCTCCACCTACGAGCAGTACCTC. Its translation: CASSLVLAASTYEQYL.

Notes on this clonotype: A much larger clone differs by one base, so this may be a read error. The rearrangement uses TRBV12-3 or TRBV12-4 and TRBJ1-4; D is unclear. Trimming cost V 3 bases and J 8 bases, with 13 bases left between them. This CDR3 is built from 14 residues. The CDR3 spells CASSFNRLGEKLFF. CDR3 in DNA: TGTGCCAGCAGTTTCAATCGTCTGGGGGAAAAACTGTTTTTT.

A remark on this clonotype: One end of the junction fails to match germline, which may point to a read error. The CDR3 spells CASSHSSTSWRGGGFF. Here the CDR3 DNA reads TGTGCTAGCAGCCACTCTTCGACTAGCTGGAGGGGAGGCGGGTTCTTC. The chain recombines TRBV11-2 with TRBJ2-1; 7 bases match TRBD2. CDR3 length: 16 residues. Germline V gene lookup returns CDR1 SGHAT and CDR2 FQNNGV.

On this clonotype: The junction differs from germline at one of its ends, possibly a read error. The gene calls are TRBV6-5 and TRBJ2-1; D gene unclear. The germline CDR1 and CDR2 sequences are MNHEY and SVGAGI. The length of the CDR3 is 17 residues. The CDR3 bases are TGTGCCAGCAGGTCCAGGCAGGTGGCCCTACAGTTAGATGAGCAGTTCTTT. Protein product: CASRSRQVALQLDEQFF.